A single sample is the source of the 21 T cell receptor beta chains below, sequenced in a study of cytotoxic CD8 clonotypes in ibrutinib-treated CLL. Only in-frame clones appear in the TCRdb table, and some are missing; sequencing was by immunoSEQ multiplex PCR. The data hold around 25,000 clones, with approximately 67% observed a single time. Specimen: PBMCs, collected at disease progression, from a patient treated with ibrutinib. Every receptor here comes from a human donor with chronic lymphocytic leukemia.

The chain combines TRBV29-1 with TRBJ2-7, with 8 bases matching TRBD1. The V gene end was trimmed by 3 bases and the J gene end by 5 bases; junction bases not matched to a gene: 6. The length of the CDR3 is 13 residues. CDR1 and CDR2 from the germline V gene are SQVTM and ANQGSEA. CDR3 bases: TGCAGCGTTGAGGACAGGGAGTATAACGAGCAGTACTTC. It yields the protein CSVEDREYNEQYF.

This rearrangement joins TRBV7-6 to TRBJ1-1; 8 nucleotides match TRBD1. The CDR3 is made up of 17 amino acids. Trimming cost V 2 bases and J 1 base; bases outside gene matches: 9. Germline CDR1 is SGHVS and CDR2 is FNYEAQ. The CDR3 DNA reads TGTGCCAGCAGCTTAAGACAGGGGAGGGTAGGGAACACTGAAGCTTTCTTT. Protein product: CASSLRQGRVGNTEAFF. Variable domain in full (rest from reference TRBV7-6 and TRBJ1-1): GAGVSQSPRYKVTKRGQDVALRCDPISGHVSLYWYRQALGQGPEFLTYFNYEAQQDKSGLPNDRFSAERPEGSISTLTIQRTEQRDSAMYRCASSLRQGRVGNTEAFFGQGTRLTVV.

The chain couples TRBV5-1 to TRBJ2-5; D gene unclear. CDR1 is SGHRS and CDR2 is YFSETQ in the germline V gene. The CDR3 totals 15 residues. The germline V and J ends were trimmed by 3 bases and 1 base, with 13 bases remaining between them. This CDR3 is CASSSGSGFQETQYF. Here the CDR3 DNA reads TGCGCCAGCAGCTCTGGCAGTGGATTCCAAGAGACCCAGTACTTC.

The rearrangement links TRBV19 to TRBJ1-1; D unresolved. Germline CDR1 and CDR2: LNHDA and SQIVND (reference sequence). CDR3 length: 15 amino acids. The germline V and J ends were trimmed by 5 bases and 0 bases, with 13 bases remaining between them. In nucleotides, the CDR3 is TGTGCCAGTAGTCCAATCCTGGGGATGAACACTGAAGCTTTCTTT. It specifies CASSPILGMNTEAFF. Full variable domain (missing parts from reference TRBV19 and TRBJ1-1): DGGITQSPKYLFRKEGQNVTLSCEQNLNHDAMYWYRQDPGQGLRLIYYSQIVNDFQKGDIAEGYSVSREKKESFPLTVTSAQKNPTAFYLCASSPILGMNTEAFFGQGTRLTVV.

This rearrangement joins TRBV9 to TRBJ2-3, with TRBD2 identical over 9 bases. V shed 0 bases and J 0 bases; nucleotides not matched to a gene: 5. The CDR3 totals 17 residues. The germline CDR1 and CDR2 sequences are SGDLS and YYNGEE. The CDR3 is CASSVVASGASTDTQYF. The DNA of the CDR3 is TGTGCCAGCAGCGTAGTGGCTAGCGGGGCTAGCACAGATACGCAGTATTTT.

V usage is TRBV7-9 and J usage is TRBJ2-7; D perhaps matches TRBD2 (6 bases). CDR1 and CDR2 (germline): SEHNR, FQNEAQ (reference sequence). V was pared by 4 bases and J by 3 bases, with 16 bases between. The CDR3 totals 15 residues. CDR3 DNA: TGTGCCAGCAGCTCCGCGGGGACCCGAAGCTACGAGCAGTACTTC. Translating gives CASSSAGTRSYEQYF.

The CDR3 nucleotides read TGTGCCAGCAGGAACAGGGGCGGTGAGCAGTACTTC. This gives the protein CASRNRGGEQYF. The chain carries TRBV6-5 and TRBJ2-7; 7 nucleotides line up with TRBD1. The CDR3 spans 12 residues. Unmatched junction bases numbered 6, after V lost 6 bases and J lost 7 bases. In germline, CDR1 is MNHEY, CDR2 SVGAGI.

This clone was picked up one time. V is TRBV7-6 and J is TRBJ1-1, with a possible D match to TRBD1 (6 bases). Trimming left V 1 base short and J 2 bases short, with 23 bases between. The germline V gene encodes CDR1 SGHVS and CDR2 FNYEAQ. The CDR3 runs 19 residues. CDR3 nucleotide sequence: TGTGCCAGCAGCTTAGAAAGGATCCCCAGAACAGGGCCCAACACTGAAGCTTTCTTT. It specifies CASSLERIPRTGPNTEAFF.

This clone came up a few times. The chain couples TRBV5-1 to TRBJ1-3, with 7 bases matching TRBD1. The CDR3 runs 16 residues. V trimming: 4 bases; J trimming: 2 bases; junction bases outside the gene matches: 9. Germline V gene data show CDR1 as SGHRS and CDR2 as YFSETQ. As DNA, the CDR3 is TGCGCCAGCAGCGTAGGTACAGGGGCCACTGGAAACACCATATATTTT. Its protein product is CASSVGTGATGNTIYF.

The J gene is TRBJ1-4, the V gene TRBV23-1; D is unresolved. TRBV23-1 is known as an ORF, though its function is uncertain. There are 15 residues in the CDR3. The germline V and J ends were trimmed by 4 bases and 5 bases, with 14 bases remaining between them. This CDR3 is CASSRPAGRNEKLFF. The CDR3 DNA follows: TGCGCCAGCAGTCGACCAGCCGGGCGGAATGAAAAACTGTTTTTT.

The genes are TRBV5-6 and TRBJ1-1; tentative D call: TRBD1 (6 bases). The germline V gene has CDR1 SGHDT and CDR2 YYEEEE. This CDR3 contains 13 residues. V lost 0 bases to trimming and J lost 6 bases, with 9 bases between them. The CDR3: CASSLARGPEAFF. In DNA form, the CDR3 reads TGTGCCAGCAGCTTGGCTCGGGGGCCTGAAGCTTTCTTT.

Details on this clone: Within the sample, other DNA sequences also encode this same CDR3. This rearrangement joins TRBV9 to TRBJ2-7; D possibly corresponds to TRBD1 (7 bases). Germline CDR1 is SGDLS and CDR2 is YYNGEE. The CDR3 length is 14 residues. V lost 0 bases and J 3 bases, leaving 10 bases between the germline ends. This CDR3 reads CASSVGGDSYEQYF. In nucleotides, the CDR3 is TGTGCCAGCAGCGTAGGGGGGGACAGCTACGAGCAGTACTTC.

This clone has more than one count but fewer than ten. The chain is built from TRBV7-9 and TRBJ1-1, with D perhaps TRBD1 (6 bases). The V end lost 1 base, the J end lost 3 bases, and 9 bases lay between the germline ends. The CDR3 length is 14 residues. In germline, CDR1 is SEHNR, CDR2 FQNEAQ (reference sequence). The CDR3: CASSLEGGYTEAFF. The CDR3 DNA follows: TGTGCCAGCAGCTTAGAAGGGGGGTACACTGAAGCTTTCTTT.

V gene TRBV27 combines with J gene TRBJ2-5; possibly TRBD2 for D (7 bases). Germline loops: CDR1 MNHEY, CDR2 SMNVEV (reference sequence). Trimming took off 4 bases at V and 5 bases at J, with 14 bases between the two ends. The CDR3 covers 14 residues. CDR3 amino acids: CASSSWGGRETQYF. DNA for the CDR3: TGTGCCAGCAGTTCATGGGGGGGCCGGGAGACCCAGTACTTC.

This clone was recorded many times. CDR3 nucleotide sequence: TGTGCCAGCAGATATGACAGGGGGAGCACTGAAGCTTTCTTT. The encoded protein is CASRYDRGSTEAFF. J is TRBJ1-1 and V is TRBV5-4, with 9 bases that match TRBD1. The CDR3 is 14 residues long. The V gene's germline CDR1 is SGHNT and CDR2 YYREEE (reference sequence). V lost 5 bases to trimming and J lost 4 bases; unmatched junction nucleotides: 6. Supplemented by reference TRBV5-4 and TRBJ1-1, the full variable domain reads ETGVTQSPTHLIKTRGQQVTLRCSSQSGHNTVSWYQQALGQGPQFIFQYYREEENGRGNFPPRFSGLQFPNYSSELNVNALELDDSALYLCASRYDRGSTEAFFGQGTRLTVV.

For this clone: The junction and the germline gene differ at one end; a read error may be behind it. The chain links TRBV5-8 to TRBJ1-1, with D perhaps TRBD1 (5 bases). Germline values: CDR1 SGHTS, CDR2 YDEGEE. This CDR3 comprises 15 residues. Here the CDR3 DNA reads TGCGCCAGCAGCCAAGATTCGGGGGGGTACACTGAAGCTTTCTTT. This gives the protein CASSQDSGGYTEAFF.

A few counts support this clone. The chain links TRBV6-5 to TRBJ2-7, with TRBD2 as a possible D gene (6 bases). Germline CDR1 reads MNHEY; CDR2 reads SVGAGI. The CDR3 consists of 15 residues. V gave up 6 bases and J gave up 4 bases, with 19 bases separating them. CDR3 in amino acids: CASSRPGLHQYEQYF. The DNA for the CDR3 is TGTGCCAGCAGCCGCCCGGGACTCCACCAGTACGAGCAGTACTTC.

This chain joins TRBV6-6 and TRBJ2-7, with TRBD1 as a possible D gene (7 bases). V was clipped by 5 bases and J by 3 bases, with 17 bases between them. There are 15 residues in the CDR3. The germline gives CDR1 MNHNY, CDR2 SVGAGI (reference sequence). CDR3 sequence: CASSTTGKEGYEQYF. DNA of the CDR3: TGTGCCAGCAGTACGACAGGGAAGGAGGGCTACGAGCAGTACTTC.

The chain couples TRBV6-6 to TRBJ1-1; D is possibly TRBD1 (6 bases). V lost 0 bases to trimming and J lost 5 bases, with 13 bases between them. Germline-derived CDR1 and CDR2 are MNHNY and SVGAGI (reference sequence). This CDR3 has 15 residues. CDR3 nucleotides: TGTGCCAGCAGTTACTCGGGGGGGGCCCGGACTGAAGCTTTCTTT. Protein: CASSYSGGARTEAFF.

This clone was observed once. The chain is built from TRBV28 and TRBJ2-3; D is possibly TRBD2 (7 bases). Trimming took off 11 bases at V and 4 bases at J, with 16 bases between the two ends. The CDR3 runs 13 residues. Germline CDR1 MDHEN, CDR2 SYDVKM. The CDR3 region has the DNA TGTGCCGCCTTAGGGGGGGGCCCAGATACGCAGTATTTT. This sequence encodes CAALGGGPDTQYF.

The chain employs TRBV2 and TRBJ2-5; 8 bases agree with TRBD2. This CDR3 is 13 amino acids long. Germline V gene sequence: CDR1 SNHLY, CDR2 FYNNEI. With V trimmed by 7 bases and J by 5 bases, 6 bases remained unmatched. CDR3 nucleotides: TGTGCCAGCACAGGGACTAGAGGGGAGACCCAGTACTTC. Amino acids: CASTGTRGETQYF.